The 22 T cell receptor beta chains presented below share a single source sample, sequenced in a study of vaccination and CD4 T cells after COVID-19. These receptors are not linked to any known antigen. The treatment here: roughly 10-day PBMC culture with coronavirus spike peptide pools or control peptides (ViraFEST assay). According to the study, CD4+ T cells from the unexposed donor were gathered ahead of the COVID-19 pandemic (2011-2018). Sequenced with the Oncomine TCR Beta short-read assay was DNA taken from cultured CD4+ T cells. TCRdb re-called the PCR reads with MiXCR, one entry per CDR3 protein. The data contain several thousand distinct CDR3 sequences, around 47% of them singletons. The sample comprised CD4+ T cells from blood, cultured in vitro. The source is a human donor in good health.

The chain employs TRBV19 and TRBJ1-1; D uncertain. Trimming removed 7 bases at V and 7 bases at J, with 19 bases between. This CDR3 comprises 14 residues. The germline CDR1 and CDR2 sequences are LNHDA and SQIVND (reference sequence). The CDR3 DNA sequence: TGTGCCAGTACCCCCCCCCCCCCGCAGATTGAAGCTTTCTTT. This gives the protein CASTPPPPQIEAFF.

This clonotype was counted between two and nine times. The V call is TRBV19, the J call TRBJ1-5; no clear D gene. The CDR3 is 14 amino acids. Germline lookup yields CDR1 LNHDA and CDR2 SQIVND (reference sequence). The germline V and J ends were trimmed by 6 bases and 2 bases, with 11 bases remaining between them. For the CDR3, the DNA is TGTGCCAGTAGGGATAGGGCAGGCAATCAGCCCCAGCATTTT. As protein: CASRDRAGNQPQHF.

The chain recombines TRBV19 with TRBJ1-1; TRBD1 matches at 11 bases. The CDR3 consists of 20 residues. The junction had 19 bases not matched to a gene; V was cut back by 4 bases and J by 3 bases. CDR1 LNHDA and CDR2 SQIVND come from the germline V gene (reference sequence). Here the CDR3 DNA reads TGTGCCAGTAGTAGCCGGGACAGGGGGTTCTTAGGTTCCGGGGACACTGAAGCTTTCTTT. Protein product: CASSSRDRGFLGSGDTEAFF.

The V and J genes are TRBV20-1 and TRBJ2-5; TRBD2 agrees at 11 bases. CDR3 length: 14 residues. CDR1 is DFQATT and CDR2 is SNEGSKA in the germline V gene (reference sequence). V was pared by 3 bases and J by 4 bases, with 4 bases of the junction left unmatched. CDR3 nucleotides: TGCAGTGCTAGCCCCCTAGCGGGAGGAGAGACCCAGTACTTC. Its protein product is CSASPLAGGETQYF.

This clonotype has just a few counts. The chain uses TRBV7-6 and TRBJ1-5; weak D call: TRBD1 (5 bases). This CDR3 comprises 12 residues. From germline, CDR1 is SGHVS and CDR2 FNYEAQ. Trimming shortened V by 5 bases and J by 4 bases, and 6 bases separated the two germline ends. DNA of the CDR3: TGTGCCAGCAGCCAGGGAAATCAGCCCCAGCATTTT. Translating gives CASSQGNQPQHF.

V is TRBV4-2 and J is TRBJ2-7; D is undetermined. Between the trimmed V and J ends, which lost 2 bases and 2 bases, there was a span of 13 bases. Germline-derived CDR1 and CDR2 are LGHNA and YNFKEQ. The CDR3 length is 15 residues. The CDR3 DNA sequence: TGTGCCAGCAGCCAAAGCGCAGAGGTCACCTACGAGCAGTACTTC. This gives the protein CASSQSAEVTYEQYF.

This clonotype was observed a single time. J is TRBJ2-1 and V is TRBV7-2; no clear D. V shed 1 base and J shed 16 bases, with 14 bases lying between them. The CDR3 runs 12 residues. Germline V lookup: CDR1 SGHTA, CDR2 FQGNSA. CDR3 protein: CASSLDNGPAFF. CDR3 nucleotides: TGTGCCAGCAGCTTAGACAACGGGCCTGCCTTCTTC.

This clonotype turned up a few times. This chain connects TRBV2 to TRBJ2-2; 7 bases fit TRBD1. The germline CDR1 and CDR2 sequences are SNHLY and FYNNEI. The CDR3 sequence is 13 residues long. V lost 9 bases and J lost 1; bases outside the gene matches: 2. The chain's CDR3 is CASWTGNTGELFF. CDR3 nucleotide sequence: TGTGCCAGTTGGACAGGGAACACCGGGGAGCTGTTTTTT. Full variable domain (outside the CDR3, taken from reference TRBV2 and TRBJ2-2): EPEVTQTPSHQVTQMGQEVILRCVPISNHLYFYWYRQILGQKVEFLVSFYNNEISEKSEIFDDQFSVERPDGSNFTLKIRSTKLEDSAMYFCASWTGNTGELFFGEGSRLTVL.

The V and J genes are TRBV12-3 or TRBV12-4 and TRBJ2-3; no reliable D call. Trimming shortened V by 4 bases and J by 7 bases, and 21 bases separated the two germline ends. CDR3 length equals 16 residues. CDR3 in DNA: TGTGCCAGCAGTTCTCGAGCCGGGTCCCCCCGGAATACGCAGTATTTT. It is translated as CASSSRAGSPRNTQYF.

This clonotype has more than one count but fewer than ten. The chain uses TRBV6-5 and TRBJ2-2; D not certain. The CDR3 loop spans 17 amino acids. With 3 bases removed from V and 0 bases from J, the gap between germline ends came to 14 bases. CDR1 and CDR2 (germline): MNHEY, SVGAGI. In nucleotides, the CDR3 is TGTGCCAGCAGTTATGGGCTTAGGGCCGCGAACACCGGGGAGCTGTTTTTT. This codes for CASSYGLRAANTGELFF.

The V and J genes are TRBV2 and TRBJ2-5; 9 nucleotides agree with TRBD2. Germline loops: CDR1 SNHLY, CDR2 FYNNEI. V dropped 3 bases and J dropped 10; count of bases not matched to a gene: 6. The CDR3 has 13 residues. CDR3 sequence: CASSDRGRAFQYF. For the CDR3, the DNA is TGTGCCAGCAGTGACCGCGGGAGGGCCTTCCAGTACTTC.

The chain uses TRBV27 and TRBJ1-5, with TRBD1 matching over 10 bases. Per the germline V gene, CDR1 is MNHEY and CDR2 is SMNVEV (reference sequence). Trimming took 6 bases from V and 6 from J; bases not matched to a gene: 2. The CDR3 length is 13 residues. CDR3 protein: CASRGTGAQPQHF. The DNA for the CDR3 is TGTGCCAGCAGGGGGACAGGGGCTCAGCCCCAGCATTTT.

The genes are TRBV6-1 and TRBJ2-1; TRBD2 matches at 12 bases. The V gene end was trimmed by 6 bases and the J gene end by 9 bases; junction bases not matched to a gene: 9. The V gene's germline CDR1 is MNHNS and CDR2 SASEGT. The CDR3 is 15 residues long. The CDR3 DNA is TGTGCCAGCAGGGCCGGACTAGCGGGGCTTGCTGAGCAGTTCTTC. Translation gives CASRAGLAGLAEQFF.

This clonotype was observed a handful of times. This chain joins TRBV19 and TRBJ1-1; possible D gene TRBD1, 5 bases. CDR3 length: 17 residues. V was shortened by 5 bases and J by 0 bases, with 19 bases between the two germline ends. Germline V lookup: CDR1 LNHDA, CDR2 SQIVND (reference sequence). CDR3 in amino acids: CASSGSRQSRVNTEAFF. CDR3 DNA: TGTGCCAGTAGTGGCTCCCGACAGAGCAGGGTGAACACTGAAGCTTTCTTT.

V is TRBV23-1 and J is TRBJ2-5; 10 bases align to TRBD1. TRBV23-1 is given ORF status, its function remaining uncertain. This CDR3 spans 14 amino acids. Trimming took 6 bases from V and 5 from J; bases not matched to a gene: 6. The CDR3 region has the DNA TGCGCCAGCAGGACAGGGGGCGAGGGCGAGACCCAGTACTTC. Amino acids: CASRTGGEGETQYF.

The J gene is TRBJ2-7, the V gene TRBV6-5; D is uncertain. From germline, CDR1 is MNHEY and CDR2 SVGAGI. The length of the CDR3 is 14 residues. Trimming took off 0 bases at V and 4 bases at J, with 10 bases between the two ends. The CDR3 region is CASSYSGPRYEQYF. The CDR3 DNA sequence: TGTGCCAGCAGTTACTCCGGGCCCCGATACGAGCAGTACTTC.

In its sample, this clonotype was seen a few times. V is TRBV6-1 and J is TRBJ1-5; TRBD1 might be the D (6 bases). With 3 bases removed from V and 4 bases from J, the gap between germline ends came to 10 bases. From germline, CDR1 is MNHNS and CDR2 SASEGT. CDR3 length equals 14 residues. The CDR3 DNA is TGTGCCAGCAGTGACACAGGGTGGAATCAGCCCCAGCATTTT. Translating it yields CASSDTGWNQPQHF.

The J gene is TRBJ2-7, the V gene TRBV28; 9 bases are a match to TRBD2. The CDR3 runs to 15 residues. Germline V gene sequence: CDR1 MDHEN, CDR2 SYDVKM. Unmatched junction bases numbered 7, after V lost 6 bases and J lost 1 base. The CDR3 DNA is TGTGCCAGCAGCTCGCGGGGGGGGCCTTCCTACGAGCAGTACTTC. Translating it yields CASSSRGGPSYEQYF.

The gene calls are TRBV6-1 and TRBJ2-7, with no clear D. CDR3 length equals 14 residues. Germline loops: CDR1 MNHNS, CDR2 SASEGT. Trimming took off 2 bases at V and 0 bases at J, with 8 bases between the two ends. This CDR3 is CASSEWTVSYEQYF. CDR3 bases: TGTGCCAGCAGTGAATGGACGGTCTCCTACGAGCAGTACTTC.

This clonotype was seen a few times. The chain joins TRBV6-5 to TRBJ2-2, with D unclear. Trimming removed 2 bases from V and 5 bases from J, with 12 bases in between. The germline CDR1 and CDR2 sequences are MNHEY and SVGAGI. The length of the CDR3 is 15 residues. The CDR3 DNA reads TGTGCCAGCAGTTACGCCTTGGGTGTAACCGGGGAGCTGTTTTTT. This sequence encodes CASSYALGVTGELFF.

This clonotype appeared a few times. The rearrangement joins TRBV6-1 to TRBJ1-2; D is undetermined. Germline V gene data show CDR1 as MNHNS and CDR2 as SASEGT. The CDR3 is 11 residues long. V dropped 9 bases and J dropped 7 bases, with 12 bases sitting between them. As DNA, the CDR3 is TGTGCCAGTCGGGCGGCACTTGGCTACACCTTC. Amino acids: CASRAALGYTF.

This clonotype was observed once. The chain joins TRBV9 to TRBJ1-6, with TRBD1 matching over 7 bases. The germline CDR1 and CDR2 sequences are SGDLS and YYNGEE. There are 14 residues in the CDR3. With 0 bases clipped from V and 6 bases from J, the junction kept 0 bases outside the gene matches. As DNA, the CDR3 is TGTGCCAGCAGCGTAGGGACAGGTAATTCACCCCTCCACTTT. Translating it yields CASSVGTGNSPLHF.